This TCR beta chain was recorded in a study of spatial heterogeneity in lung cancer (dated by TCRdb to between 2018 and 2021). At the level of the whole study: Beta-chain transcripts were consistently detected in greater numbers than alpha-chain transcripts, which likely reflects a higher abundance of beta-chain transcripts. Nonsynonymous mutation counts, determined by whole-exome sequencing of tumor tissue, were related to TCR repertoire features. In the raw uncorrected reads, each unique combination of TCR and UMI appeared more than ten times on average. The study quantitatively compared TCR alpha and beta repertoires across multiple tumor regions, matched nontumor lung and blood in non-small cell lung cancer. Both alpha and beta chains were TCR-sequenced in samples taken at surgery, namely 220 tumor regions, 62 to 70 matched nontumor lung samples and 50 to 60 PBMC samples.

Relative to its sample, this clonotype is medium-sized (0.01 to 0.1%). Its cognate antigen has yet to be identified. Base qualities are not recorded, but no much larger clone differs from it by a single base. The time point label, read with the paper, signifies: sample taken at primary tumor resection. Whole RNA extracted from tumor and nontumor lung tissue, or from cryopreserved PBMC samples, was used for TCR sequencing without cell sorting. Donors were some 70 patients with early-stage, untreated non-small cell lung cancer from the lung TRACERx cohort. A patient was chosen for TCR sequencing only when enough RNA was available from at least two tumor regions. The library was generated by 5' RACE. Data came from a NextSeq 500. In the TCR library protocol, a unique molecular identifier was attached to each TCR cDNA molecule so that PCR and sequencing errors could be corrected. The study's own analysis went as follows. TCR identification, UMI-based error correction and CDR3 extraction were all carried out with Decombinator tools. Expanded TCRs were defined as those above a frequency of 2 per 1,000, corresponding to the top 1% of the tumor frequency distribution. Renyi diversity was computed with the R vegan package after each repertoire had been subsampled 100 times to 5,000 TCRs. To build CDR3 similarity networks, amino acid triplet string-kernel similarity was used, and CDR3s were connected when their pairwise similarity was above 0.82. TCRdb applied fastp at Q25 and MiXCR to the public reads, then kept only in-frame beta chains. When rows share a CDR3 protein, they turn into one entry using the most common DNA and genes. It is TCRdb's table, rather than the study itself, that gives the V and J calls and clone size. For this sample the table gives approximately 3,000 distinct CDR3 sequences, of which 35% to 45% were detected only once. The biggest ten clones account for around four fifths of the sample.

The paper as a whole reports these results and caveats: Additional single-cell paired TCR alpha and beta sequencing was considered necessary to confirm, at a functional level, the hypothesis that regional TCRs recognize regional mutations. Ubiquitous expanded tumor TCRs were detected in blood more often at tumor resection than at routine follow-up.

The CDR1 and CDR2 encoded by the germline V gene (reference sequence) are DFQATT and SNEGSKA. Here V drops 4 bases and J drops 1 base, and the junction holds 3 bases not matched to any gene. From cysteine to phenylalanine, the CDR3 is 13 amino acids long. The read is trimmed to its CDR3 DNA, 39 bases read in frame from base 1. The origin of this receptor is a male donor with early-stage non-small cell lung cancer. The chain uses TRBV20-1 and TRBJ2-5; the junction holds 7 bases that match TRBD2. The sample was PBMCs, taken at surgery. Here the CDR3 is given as CSAKAGIQETQYF. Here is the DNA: TGCAGTGCTAAAGCGGGGATCCAAGAGACCCAGTACTTC.